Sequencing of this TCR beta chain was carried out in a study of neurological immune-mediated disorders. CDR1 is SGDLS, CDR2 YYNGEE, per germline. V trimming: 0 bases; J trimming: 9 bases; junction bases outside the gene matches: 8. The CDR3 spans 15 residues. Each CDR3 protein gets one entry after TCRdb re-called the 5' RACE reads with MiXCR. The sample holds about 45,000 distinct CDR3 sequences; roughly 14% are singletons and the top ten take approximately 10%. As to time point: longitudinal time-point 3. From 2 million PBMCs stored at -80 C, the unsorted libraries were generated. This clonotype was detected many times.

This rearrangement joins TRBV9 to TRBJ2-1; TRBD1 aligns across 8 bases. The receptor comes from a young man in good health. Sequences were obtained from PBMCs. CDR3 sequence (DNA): TGTGCCAGCAGCGTAGGGGGACAGGAGTCCAGTGAGCAGTTCTTC. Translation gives CASSVGGQESSEQFF.